Shown below are 23 T cell receptor beta chains from a single sample sequenced in a study of vaccination and CD4 T cells after COVID-19. TCRdb reprocessed the PCR reads with MiXCR, giving one entry per CDR3 protein. Among 12,000 to 15,000 distinct CDR3 sequences, 69% were seen once, and the ten largest hold 1.1%. The material sequenced was CD4+ T cells from blood, taken after SARS-CoV-2 vaccination. All receptors derive from a human donor who had recovered from COVID-19.

The rearrangement links TRBV20-1 to TRBJ2-3, with 13 positions matching TRBD2. The J segment lost 2 bases and the V segment lost 3 bases, leaving 5 bases of the junction unmatched. The CDR3 loop spans 16 amino acids. Per the germline V gene, CDR1 is DFQATT and CDR2 is SNEGSKA (reference sequence). The CDR3 nucleotides are TGCAGTGCTAGTCTCGGACTAGCGGGGGTCACAGATACGCAGTATTTT. Translating gives CSASLGLAGVTDTQYF.

The rearrangement joins TRBV6-2 or TRBV6-3 to TRBJ2-5; 11 nucleotides align to TRBD2. Per germline, CDR1 MNHEY and CDR2 SVGEGT. J gave up 5 bases and V 0 bases, and 5 bases lay outside the gene matches. CDR3 length: 16 residues. The DNA of the CDR3 is TGTGCCAGCAGTTACTCGACTAGCGGGATCTGGGAGACCCAGTACTTC. As protein: CASSYSTSGIWETQYF.

The V gene is TRBV6-2 or TRBV6-3, the J gene TRBJ2-5; 9 bases align to TRBD1. CDR1 and CDR2 (germline): MNHEY, SVGEGT. The CDR3 length is 15 residues. Trimming took 10 bases from V and 2 from J; bases not matched to a gene: 11. The chain's CDR3 is CATRDREHIQETQYF. In nucleotides, the CDR3 is TGTGCCACTCGGGACAGGGAACACATTCAAGAGACCCAGTACTTC.

The V call is TRBV7-2, the J call TRBJ1-2, with D hard to call. The CDR3 has 15 amino acids. Germline CDR1 reads SGHTA; CDR2 reads FQGNSA. Between the trimmed V and J ends, which lost 1 base and 2 bases, there was a span of 11 bases. CDR3 in DNA: TGTGCCAGCAGCTTAGGCACAGCGTCCAACTATGGCTACACCTTC. Its protein product is CASSLGTASNYGYTF. Combining the CDR3 with reference TRBV7-2 and TRBJ1-2 gives the whole variable domain GAGVSQSPSNKVTEKGKDVELRCDPISGHTALYWYRQSLGQGLEFLIYFQGNSAPDKSGLPSDRFSAERTGGSVSTLTIQRTQQEDSAVYLCASSLGTASNYGYTFGSGTRLTVV.

To note about this clonotype: Mismatch with germline at one junction end may stem from a read error. The chain joins TRBV20-1 to TRBJ2-1, with 9 positions matching TRBD2. CDR1 DFQATT and CDR2 SNEGSKA come from the germline V gene (reference sequence). The CDR3 contains 14 residues. CDR3 in amino acids: CSASFLAGAVPLIF. CDR3 in DNA: TGCAGTGCCAGCTTTTTAGCGGGAGCGGTCCCCTTGATCTTC.

The chain carries TRBV2 and TRBJ2-7; the match to TRBD1 covers 7 bases. The CDR3 contains 14 residues. Trimming took 5 bases from V and 1 from J; bases not matched to a gene: 5. In germline, CDR1 is SNHLY, CDR2 FYNNEI. CDR3 residues: CASSPTGRSYEQYF. The CDR3 DNA sequence: TGTGCCAGCAGTCCGACAGGGAGATCCTACGAGCAGTACTTC.

The V gene is TRBV7-2, the J gene TRBJ2-7, with TRBD2 matching 7 bases. The germline gives CDR1 SGHTA, CDR2 FQGNSA. Trimming at V came to 3 bases and at J to 0 bases, leaving 5 bases not matched to a gene. The CDR3 runs 15 residues. The CDR3 loop is CASSFGGTTSYEQYF. The CDR3 region has the DNA TGTGCCAGCAGCTTCGGGGGGACCACCTCCTACGAGCAGTACTTC.

V is TRBV11-2 and J is TRBJ1-6, with TRBD1 matching 9 bases. Germline assignment: CDR1 SGHAT and CDR2 FQNNGV. This CDR3 spans 19 amino acids. V shed 5 bases, J shed 7 bases, and the junction held 18 bases outside the gene matches. The CDR3 loop reads CASSRRFGTGRWVNSPLHF. DNA for the CDR3: TGTGCCAGCAGCCGCAGGTTCGGGACAGGGCGGTGGGTAAATTCACCCCTCCACTTT.

The chain uses TRBV2 and TRBJ1-6; perhaps TRBD1 as D (6 bases). Trimming cost V 4 bases and J 2 bases, with 12 bases left between them. The CDR3 length is 16 residues. Per the germline V gene, CDR1 is SNHLY and CDR2 is FYNNEI. CDR3 region: CASSGDRSAYNSPLHF. DNA for the CDR3: TGTGCCAGCAGTGGAGACAGGAGCGCCTATAATTCACCCCTCCACTTT.

This chain uses TRBV20-1 with TRBJ1-5, with D possibly matching TRBD1 (6 bases). Germline values: CDR1 DFQATT, CDR2 SNEGSKA (reference sequence). The CDR3 has 15 amino acids. V dropped 2 bases and J dropped 0 bases, with 11 bases sitting between them. The CDR3 is CSARKDSDSNQPQHF. The CDR3 nucleotides read TGCAGTGCTAGAAAGGACAGCGATAGCAATCAGCCCCAGCATTTT.

This clonotype was seen a few times. This sequence joins TRBV6-2 or TRBV6-3 and TRBJ2-1; a weak D match, TRBD2 (6 bases). This CDR3 is built from 15 residues. V was cut by 6 bases and J by 4 bases, with 16 bases left in between. Germline-derived CDR1 and CDR2 are MNHEY and SVGEGT. Here the CDR3 DNA reads TGTGCCAGCAGCTACGACCCGAGCGGGTACAATGAGCAGTTCTTC. Protein product: CASSYDPSGYNEQFF.

This clonotype was seen more than once but under ten times. The chain carries TRBV20-1 and TRBJ2-1, with 11 bases identical to TRBD2. Germline assignment: CDR1 DFQATT and CDR2 SNEGSKA (reference sequence). The junction had 10 bases not matched to a gene; V was cut back by 0 bases and J by 3 bases. The CDR3 loop spans 18 amino acids. CDR3 protein: CSARDSTSGSPNYNEQFF. The CDR3 DNA reads as TGCAGTGCTAGAGATTCCACTAGCGGGAGCCCTAACTACAATGAGCAGTTCTTC.

This rearrangement joins TRBV7-2 to TRBJ2-5; 8 positions match TRBD2. From germline, CDR1 is SGHTA and CDR2 FQGNSA. This CDR3 region has 14 residues. The ends lost 9 bases at V and 2 bases at J; junction bases unmatched: 8. CDR3 loop: CARTVAGQQETQYF. Here the CDR3 DNA reads TGTGCCAGAACGGTAGCGGGGCAGCAAGAGACCCAGTACTTC.

This clonotype was seen a handful of times. The rearrangement joins TRBV5-4 to TRBJ1-6; 10 positions match TRBD1. In germline, CDR1 is SGHNT, CDR2 YYREEE (reference sequence). The length of the CDR3 is 15 residues. The J segment lost 8 bases and the V segment lost 4 bases, leaving 6 bases of the junction unmatched. The CDR3 coding sequence is TGTGCCAGCAGCCCCCCCGGGACAGGGGATTCACCCCTCCACTTT. It specifies CASSPPGTGDSPLHF.

The chain recombines TRBV20-1 with TRBJ1-5; TRBD1 might be the D (5 bases). V was shortened by 3 bases and J by 2 bases, with 11 bases between the two germline ends. The CDR3 sequence is 14 residues long. Germline CDR1 reads DFQATT; CDR2 reads SNEGSKA (reference sequence). CDR3 amino acids: CSASNPGRNQPQHF. The CDR3 DNA reads as TGCAGTGCTAGTAATCCAGGGCGCAATCAGCCCCAGCATTTT.

The rearrangement links TRBV19 to TRBJ1-2, with D unclear. V lost 1 base to trimming and J lost 3 bases, with 9 bases between them. The germline V gene encodes CDR1 LNHDA and CDR2 SQIVND (reference sequence). This CDR3 contains 14 residues. CDR3 amino acids: CASSIGARHYGYTF. In nucleotides, the CDR3 is TGTGCCAGTAGTATAGGGGCCCGGCACTATGGCTACACCTTC.

The chain carries TRBV7-2 and TRBJ2-7; maybe TRBD2 (6 bases). This CDR3 is built from 14 residues. Germline assignment: CDR1 SGHTA and CDR2 FQGNSA. V was cut by 3 bases and J by 1 base, with 10 bases left in between. The CDR3 DNA is TGTGCCAGCAGCTTTTTCCGGGAGTCCTACGAGCAGTACTTC. Translating it yields CASSFFRESYEQYF. Combining the CDR3 with reference TRBV7-2 and TRBJ2-7 gives the whole variable domain GAGVSQSPSNKVTEKGKDVELRCDPISGHTALYWYRQSLGQGLEFLIYFQGNSAPDKSGLPSDRFSAERTGGSVSTLTIQRTQQEDSAVYLCASSFFRESYEQYFGPGTRLTVT.

The chain couples TRBV11-3 to TRBJ2-1; 7 positions match TRBD2. The germline V gene encodes CDR1 SGHNT and CDR2 YENEEA. CDR3 length equals 13 residues. The V segment lost 0 bases and the J segment 8 bases; nucleotides outside the gene matches: 1. CDR3 in amino acids: CASSLDAGDEQFF. DNA for the CDR3: TGTGCCAGCAGCTTAGATGCGGGGGATGAGCAGTTCTTC.

The chain recombines TRBV7-2 with TRBJ1-2, with D unclear. V lost 1 base and J lost 2, with 8 bases in between. Germline values: CDR1 SGHTA, CDR2 FQGNSA. The CDR3 runs to 14 residues. DNA of the CDR3: TGTGCCAGCAGCTTAGGGGGAGAAAACTATGGCTACACCTTC. It yields the protein CASSLGGENYGYTF.

The gene calls are TRBV29-1 and TRBJ1-5; D not certain. This CDR3 comprises 12 residues. CDR1 and CDR2 from the germline V gene are SQVTM and ANQGSEA. V shed 4 bases and J shed 4 bases, with 8 bases lying between them. The CDR3 DNA sequence: TGCAGCGTTGGAGCGGGGAATCAGCCCCAGCATTTT. Translation gives CSVGAGNQPQHF.

V and J are TRBV30 and TRBJ2-7, with 8 bases identical to TRBD1. The ends lost 5 bases at V and 6 bases at J; junction bases unmatched: 9. The CDR3 is 13 amino acids. In germline, CDR1 is GTSNPN, CDR2 SVGIG (reference sequence). The DNA for the CDR3 is TGTGCCTGGGGAGGGGACAGGCGAGGCGAGCAGTACTTC. It specifies CAWGGDRRGEQYF.

The chain recombines TRBV12-3 or TRBV12-4 with TRBJ1-1, with D possibly being TRBD1 (6 bases). V lost 7 bases and J lost 0, with 24 bases in between. The CDR3 totals 18 residues. CDR3 bases: TGTGCCAGCACCCTTGGTAAAGGAGCGGGGGCCCTGAACACTGAAGCTTTCTTT. Its translation: CASTLGKGAGALNTEAFF.

In this sample, this clonotype turned up once. The V call is TRBV27, the J call TRBJ2-7, with TRBD1 identical over 7 bases. From germline, CDR1 is MNHEY and CDR2 SMNVEV (reference sequence). The CDR3 has 15 residues. With V trimmed by 4 bases and J by 3 bases, 9 bases remained unmatched. CDR3 region: CASSWSGRGFYEQYF. The CDR3 bases are TGTGCCAGCAGTTGGAGTGGCAGGGGGTTCTACGAGCAGTACTTC.